The rows below give T cell receptor beta chains drawn from one sample of a study of blood T cells in healthy people across ages. Via MiXCR, TCRdb re-called the 5' RACE reads, giving one row per CDR3 protein. The table lists about 1.8 million distinct CDR3 sequences, around 50% of them singletons, with approximately 2.1% in the top ten. Input material: blood. Receptor source: a middle-aged woman in good health. The conserved cysteine and the conserved F or W are not part of the CDR3 here.

len: 12; v_gene: TRBV4-1; j_gene: TRBJ2-1; CDR3aa: ASSQPGTGPEQF
len: 16; v_gene: TRBV7-2; j_gene: TRBJ1-2; CDR3aa: ASSPGTGIIETLYGYT
len: 12; v_gene: TRBV28; j_gene: TRBJ2-7; CDR3aa: ASSIGIRTYEQY
len: 16; v_gene: TRBV7-9; j_gene: TRBJ2-5; CDR3aa: ASSSRTSGGPGENEQY
len: 14; v_gene: TRBV6-5; j_gene: TRBJ2-1; CDR3aa: ASSYATGIEYNEQF
len: 13; v_gene: TRBV20-1; j_gene: TRBJ2-5; CDR3aa: SARGSLARQETQY
len: 11; v_gene: TRBV7-9; j_gene: TRBJ1-2; CDR3aa: ASSLSFGDGYT
len: 13; v_gene: TRBV10-3; j_gene: TRBJ2-7; CDR3aa: AISGASGLTYEQY
len: 12; v_gene: TRBV4-1; j_gene: NA; CDR3aa: ASSQGTTGREQY
len: 14; v_gene: TRBV2; j_gene: TRBJ2-1; CDR3aa: ASSPGPPSSYNEQF
len: 14; v_gene: TRBV6-5; j_gene: TRBJ1-2; CDR3aa: ASRLYPTGVGHGYT
len: 15; v_gene: TRBV21-1; j_gene: TRBJ1-6; CDR3aa: ASSVRSMSSYNSPLH
len: 13; v_gene: TRBV28; j_gene: TRBJ2-5; CDR3aa: ASSSIPGTEETQY
len: 13; v_gene: TRBV5-6; j_gene: TRBJ2-3; CDR3aa: ASSFRQGRTDTQY
len: 12; v_gene: TRBV28; j_gene: TRBJ2-3; CDR3aa: ASSGTGDADTQY
len: 12; v_gene: TRBV25-1; j_gene: TRBJ1-2; CDR3aa: AILFPSGAHGYT
len: 12; v_gene: TRBV6-2/TRBV6-3; j_gene: TRBJ2-3; CDR3aa: ASRGWGSTDTQY
len: 12; v_gene: TRBV6-2/TRBV6-3; j_gene: TRBJ2-5; CDR3aa: ASRELGVRETQY
len: 14; v_gene: TRBV25-1; j_gene: TRBJ2-7; CDR3aa: ASRGLAGGRRNEQY
len: 10; v_gene: TRBV18; j_gene: TRBJ2-7; CDR3aa: ASSISQNEQY
len: 11; v_gene: TRBV15; j_gene: TRBJ2-5; CDR3aa: ATSRGTEETQY
len: 12; v_gene: TRBV24-1; j_gene: TRBJ1-1; CDR3aa: ATSRTGVGTEAF
len: 13; v_gene: TRBV7-9; j_gene: TRBJ1-6; CDR3aa: ASSSTTRANSPLH
len: 11; v_gene: TRBV7-9; j_gene: TRBJ2-7; CDR3aa: ASTPGTDYGQY
len: 13; v_gene: TRBV5-1; j_gene: TRBJ1-2; CDR3aa: ASNPRTGDNYGYT
len: 11; v_gene: TRBV7-9; j_gene: TRBJ2-5; CDR3aa: ASTSKPRGAQY